This TCR beta chain stems from a study of T cell clones after liver transplantation. Sequencing was performed with immunoSEQ multiplex PCR; in TCRdb, only in-frame clones are kept and a portion is missing. The sample records around 15,000 clones, roughly 85% being singletons. Deletions cut 7 bases from V and 12 bases from J, with 18 bases between. Germline loops: CDR1 WSHSY, CDR2 SAAADI. The CDR3 sequence is 12 residues long. The specimen was CD8+ T cells from blood, collected approximately 43 months after liver transplant. The TCR sequence derives from a human patient who received a liver transplant. Some T cells may be graft donor cells. This chain uses TRBV10-2 with TRBJ1-2; D possibly corresponds to TRBD1 (5 bases). The CDR3 sequence: CASNPGAGKDTF. The CDR3, as DNA: TGCGCCAGCAACCCTGGGGCCGGGAAGGACACCTTC.